Following are 14 T cell receptor beta chains from one sample sequenced in a study of OX40 agonist ivuxolimab in advanced cancers. The data were produced by immunoSEQ multiplex PCR, yet TCRdb's version contains in-frame clones alone and is incomplete. The data hold about 91,000 clones, with around 83% observed a single time. The sample was CD4+ or CD8+ T cells sorted from blood, taken in a trial of the OX40 agonist ivuxolimab. All receptors derive from an adult with an advanced solid tumor such as melanoma, head and neck, liver or kidney cancer.

This chain uses TRBV9 with TRBJ2-7; D possibly uses TRBD1 or TRBD2 (5 bases each). The CDR3 loop spans 13 amino acids. Between the trimmed V and J ends, which lost 3 bases and 6 bases, there was a span of 13 bases. The germline V gene has CDR1 SGDLS and CDR2 YYNGEE. The CDR3 is CASSGPGPGEQYF. The CDR3 nucleotides read TGTGCCAGCAGCGGACCGGGGCCCGGCGAGCAGTACTTC.

J is TRBJ2-7 and V is TRBV7-2; D remains ambiguous. V was trimmed by 3 bases and J by 1 base, leaving 10 bases between them. Germline V gene sequence: CDR1 SGHTA, CDR2 FQGNSA. This CDR3 contains 14 residues. The CDR3 DNA is TGTGCCAGCAGCTTCTTGAAAGGATCCTACGAGCAGTACTTC. Protein: CASSFLKGSYEQYF. Full variable domain (remainder filled in from reference TRBV7-2 and TRBJ2-7): GAGVSQSPSNKVTEKGKDVELRCDPISGHTALYWYRQSLGQGLEFLIYFQGNSAPDKSGLPSDRFSAERTGGSVSTLTIQRTQQEDSAVYLCASSFLKGSYEQYFGPGTRLTVT.

Regarding this clone: One end of the junction fails to match germline, which may point to a read error. The chain links TRBV9 to TRBJ2-1; possibly TRBD2 for D (6 bases). The CDR3 has 14 amino acids. Germline V CDR1 and CDR2: SGDLS, YYNGEE. The CDR3 is CASSARDSHNEQFF. CDR3 in DNA: TGTGCCAGCAGCGCCCGGGACTCCCACAATGAGCAGTTCTTC.

V is TRBV28 and J is TRBJ1-4; no reliable D call. Germline CDR1 reads MDHEN; CDR2 reads SYDVKM. V lost 5 bases and J 2 bases, leaving 12 bases between the germline ends. The CDR3 has 15 residues. CDR3 loop: CASSSPANTNEKLFF. The DNA of the CDR3 is TGTGCCAGCAGTAGTCCGGCCAATACTAATGAAAAACTGTTTTTT.

The chain uses TRBV6-5 and TRBJ2-5, with 8 bases identical to TRBD1. The germline V gene has CDR1 MNHEY and CDR2 SVGAGI. V was clipped by 6 bases and J by 9 bases; unmatched bases: 12. This CDR3 spans 14 amino acids. The CDR3 coding sequence is TGTGCCAGCAGCCTCCGACAGGGGCTAGGGGCCCAGTACTTC. Translation gives CASSLRQGLGAQYF.

The V gene is TRBV29-1, the J gene TRBJ1-2; D gene ambiguous. Germline V gene sequence: CDR1 SQVTM, CDR2 ANQGSEA. V lost 4 bases and J 5 bases, leaving 8 bases between the germline ends. The CDR3 is made up of 11 amino acids. This chain's CDR3 is CSVATGYGYTF. CDR3 DNA sequence: TGCAGCGTTGCGACGGGTTATGGCTACACCTTC.

The chain links TRBV5-4 to TRBJ2-7; D tentatively reads TRBD1 or TRBD2 (6 bases each). Per germline, CDR1 SGHNT and CDR2 YYREEE (reference sequence). The V end was cut by 5 bases, the J end by 1 base, with 19 bases between. This CDR3 is 16 amino acids long. The CDR3 loop reads CASSPDGGGQSYEQYF. Written as DNA, the CDR3 is TGTGCCAGCAGTCCCGACGGAGGGGGACAATCCTACGAGCAGTACTTC.

This clone was seen once. This rearrangement joins TRBV19 to TRBJ1-1; TRBD1 might be the D (5 bases). The V gene's germline CDR1 is LNHDA and CDR2 SQIVND (reference sequence). The CDR3 is 15 amino acids. V shed 4 bases and J shed 4 bases, with 16 bases lying between them. The CDR3 is CASSNRGEGITEAFF. As DNA, the CDR3 is TGTGCCAGTAGTAATAGGGGTGAAGGGATCACTGAAGCTTTCTTT.

V usage is TRBV2 and J usage is TRBJ2-1; the match to TRBD1 covers 9 bases. From germline, CDR1 is SNHLY and CDR2 FYNNEI. The length of the CDR3 is 15 residues. J was trimmed by 1 base and V by 6 bases; bases with no gene match: 4. The CDR3, as DNA: TGTGCCAGCAGGATGGGGACAGGGTCCTACAATGAGCAGTTCTTC. Translation gives CASRMGTGSYNEQFF.

This chain connects TRBV11-2 to TRBJ1-4, with D perhaps TRBD1 (5 bases). V lost 5 bases to trimming and J lost 0 bases, with 13 bases between them. The CDR3 loop spans 16 amino acids. Germline CDR1 is SGHAT and CDR2 is FQNNGV. Here the CDR3 DNA reads TGTGCCAGCAGCGCCCGGACACCTGCAACTAATGAAAAACTGTTTTTT. Its translation: CASSARTPATNEKLFF.

The chain is built from TRBV10-3 and TRBJ2-1; 8 bases map to TRBD2. CDR3 size: 15 residues. CDR1 is ENHRY and CDR2 is SYGVKD in the germline V gene. V dropped 4 bases and J dropped 8; count of bases not matched to a gene: 10. CDR3 in DNA: TGTGCCATCAGTGGAAGAAACCTCGGGAGGGATGAGCAGTTCTTC. It is translated as CAISGRNLGRDEQFF.

This chain joins TRBV4-3 and TRBJ2-5; 7 bases align to TRBD2. The CDR3 covers 18 residues. V was clipped by 0 bases and J by 5 bases; unmatched bases: 15. CDR1 and CDR2 (germline): LGHNA, YSLEER. The CDR3 DNA follows: TGCGCCAGCAGCCAAGACTTCCTAGCGGAGATCCCCGTTGAGACCCAGTACTTC. This sequence encodes CASSQDFLAEIPVETQYF.

The rearrangement uses TRBV7-2 and TRBJ1-1; D is possibly TRBD1 (5 bases). Between the trimmed V and J ends, which lost 6 bases and 3 bases, there was a span of 14 bases. The germline CDR1 and CDR2 sequences are SGHTA and FQGNSA. The CDR3 length is 14 residues. CDR3 nucleotide sequence: TGTGCCAGCAGGCCCCACAAAGGGGACACTGAAGCTTTCTTT. It codes for CASRPHKGDTEAFF.

The chain carries TRBV5-1 and TRBJ2-7; D is perhaps TRBD2 (6 bases). This CDR3 region has 15 residues. CDR1 is SGHRS and CDR2 is YFSETQ in the germline V gene. V gave up 3 bases and J gave up 0 bases, with 13 bases separating them. CDR3 residues: CASSSTGTYSYEQYF. In DNA, the CDR3 is TGCGCCAGCAGCTCGACCGGGACTTACTCCTACGAGCAGTACTTC.